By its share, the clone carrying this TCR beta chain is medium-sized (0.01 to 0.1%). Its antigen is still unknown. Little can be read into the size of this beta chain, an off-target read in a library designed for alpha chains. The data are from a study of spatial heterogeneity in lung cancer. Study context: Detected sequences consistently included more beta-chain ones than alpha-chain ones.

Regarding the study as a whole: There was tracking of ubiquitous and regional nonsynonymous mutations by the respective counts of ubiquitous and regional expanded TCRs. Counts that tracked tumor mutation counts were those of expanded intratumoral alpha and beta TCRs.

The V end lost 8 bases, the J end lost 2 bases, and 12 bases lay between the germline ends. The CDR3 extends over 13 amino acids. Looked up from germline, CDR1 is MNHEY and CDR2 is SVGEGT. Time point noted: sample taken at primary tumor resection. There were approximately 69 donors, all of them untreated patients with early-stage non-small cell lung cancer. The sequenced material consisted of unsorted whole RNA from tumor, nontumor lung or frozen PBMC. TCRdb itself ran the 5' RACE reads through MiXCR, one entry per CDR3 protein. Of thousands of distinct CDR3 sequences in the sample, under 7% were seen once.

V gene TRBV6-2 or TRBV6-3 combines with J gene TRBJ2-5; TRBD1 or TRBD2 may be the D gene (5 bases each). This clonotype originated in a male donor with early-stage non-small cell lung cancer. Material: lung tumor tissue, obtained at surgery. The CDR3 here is CASSRGEQETQYF. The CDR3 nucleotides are TGTGCCAGCTCGCGAGGGGAACAAGAGACCCAGTACTTC.